The 17 T cell receptor beta chains below all came from one sample that was sequenced in a study of T cell repertoires in aging, cancer and after chemotherapy. A mixed TRB-A/B primer pool amplified rearranged TRB by multiplex touch-down PCR. TCRdb analysed the multiplex PCR reads with MiXCR anew, one entry per CDR3 protein. The data hold 1,200 to 1,500 distinct CDR3 sequences, with more than 45% observed a single time. Amplification of TCR beta used genomic DNA extracted from peripheral blood. Sequenced material: blood. Receptors originate from a human donor with a blood cancer.

The chain combines TRBV6-5 with TRBJ2-5, with a possible D match to TRBD2 (6 bases). Trimming took 7 bases from V and 4 from J, leaving 13 bases between them. Germline CDR1 MNHEY, CDR2 SVGAGI. The CDR3 has 13 residues. The CDR3 sequence is CASIAGNGETQYF. CDR3 in DNA: TGTGCCAGCATCGCGGGGAATGGAGAGACCCAGTACTTC.

The chain carries TRBV20-1 and TRBJ2-1; D could derive from TRBD1 or TRBD2 (6 bases each). The V and J ends lost 3 bases and 6 bases respectively, with 12 bases between them. Germline-derived CDR1 and CDR2 are DFQATT and SNEGSKA (reference sequence). This CDR3 comprises 13 residues. The CDR3 DNA reads as TGCAGTGCTAGCGGGGGCGGGACCAATGAGCAGTTCTTC. It codes for CSASGGGTNEQFF.

This clonotype was seen only once. The chain combines TRBV20-1 with TRBJ2-1; possibly TRBD2 for D (5 bases). The length of the CDR3 is 13 residues. Looked up from germline, CDR1 is DFQATT and CDR2 is SNEGSKA (reference sequence). V gave up 5 bases and J gave up 0 bases, with 8 bases separating them. The CDR3 loop reads CSADSASYNEQFF. The CDR3 DNA reads TGCAGTGCTGATAGCGCCTCCTACAATGAGCAGTTCTTC.

The chain combines TRBV6-5 with TRBJ2-1, with 8 nucleotides matching TRBD1. V lost 6 bases, J lost 7 bases, and 8 bases stayed unmatched. Germline lookup yields CDR1 MNHEY and CDR2 SVGAGI. This CDR3 has 14 residues. CDR3: CASREDRGGNEQFF. CDR3 nucleotide sequence: TGTGCCAGCAGGGAAGACAGGGGAGGAAATGAGCAGTTCTTC.

J is TRBJ2-3 and V is TRBV19; 8 bases align to TRBD2. Per the germline V gene, CDR1 is LNHDA and CDR2 is SQIVND (reference sequence). V shed 6 bases and J 0 bases; nucleotides not matched to a gene: 5. This CDR3 comprises 15 residues. The DNA for the CDR3 is TGTGCCAGTAGAAGACTAGCGTCTAGCACAGATACGCAGTATTTT. Amino acids: CASRRLASSTDTQYF. The variable domain in full, completed from reference TRBV19 and TRBJ2-3, reads DGGITQSPKYLFRKEGQNVTLSCEQNLNHDAMYWYRQDPGQGLRLIYYSQIVNDFQKGDIAEGYSVSREKKESFPLTVTSAQKNPTAFYLCASRRLASSTDTQYFGPGTRLTVL.

This rearrangement joins TRBV6-5 to TRBJ2-3; D unclear. The J call is uncertain, as TRBJ2-7 better fits the DNA end. This CDR3 region has 13 residues. Germline values: CDR1 MNHEY, CDR2 SVGAGI. This chain's CDR3 is CASRTRGTNEQYF. The CDR3 DNA is TGTGCCAGCAGGACGAGAGGAACTAACGAGCAGTACTTC.

The table lists this clonotype with a few counts. The genes are TRBV12-3 or TRBV12-4 and TRBJ2-7; D gene uncertain. With 6 bases removed from V and 2 bases from J, the gap between germline ends came to 11 bases. The CDR3 is 13 amino acids. CDR3 in amino acids: CASSLNFAYEQYF. CDR3 coding DNA: TGTGCCAGCAGCCTCAACTTTGCCTACGAGCAGTACTTC.

V usage is TRBV29-1 and J usage is TRBJ2-7; D possibly corresponds to TRBD2 (6 bases). Germline assignment: CDR1 SQVTM and CDR2 ANQGSEA. This CDR3 region has 13 residues. V was clipped by 5 bases and J by 3 bases, with 14 bases between them. In DNA form, the CDR3 reads TGCAGCGTTAGGGTTGGGGGGATCTACGAGCAGTACTTC. This gives the protein CSVRVGGIYEQYF.

This chain joins TRBV5-6 and TRBJ2-5; 7 bases map to TRBD2. Looked up from germline, CDR1 is SGHDT and CDR2 is YYEEEE. The ends lost 0 bases at V and 10 bases at J; junction bases unmatched: 9. The CDR3 loop spans 14 amino acids. CDR3 amino acids: CASSLAGGRVNQYF. The CDR3 DNA reads TGTGCCAGCAGCTTGGCGGGGGGTCGGGTGAACCAGTACTTC.

The V gene is TRBV7-2, the J gene TRBJ1-6; 9 nucleotides align to TRBD1. This CDR3 region has 20 residues. Looked up from germline, CDR1 is SGHTA and CDR2 is FQGNSA. V gave up 2 bases and J gave up 0 bases; unmatched junction bases: 11. The CDR3 nucleotides read TGTGCCAGCAGCTTATTCTGGACAGGGGTCGGCGACTCCTATAATTCACCCCTCCACTTT. It translates to CASSLFWTGVGDSYNSPLHF.

This clonotype has just one count. The gene calls are TRBV6-2 or TRBV6-3 and TRBJ2-1; 7 bases fit TRBD1. The length of the CDR3 is 14 residues. V gave up 2 bases and J gave up 6 bases; unmatched junction bases: 4. The germline V gene encodes CDR1 MNHEY and CDR2 SVGEGT. The CDR3: CASSYLGQTNEQFF. As DNA, the CDR3 is TGTGCCAGCAGTTACCTGGGACAGACCAATGAGCAGTTCTTC.

This clonotype has just a few counts. The chain employs TRBV6-5 and TRBJ2-7; no reliable D call. Deletions cut 6 bases from V and 6 bases from J, with 18 bases between. Germline values: CDR1 MNHEY, CDR2 SVGAGI. CDR3 size: 14 residues. CDR3 residues: CASREPTRSGEQYF. The CDR3 DNA follows: TGTGCCAGCAGAGAGCCGACGAGGTCTGGCGAGCAGTACTTC.

The chain uses TRBV6-5 and TRBJ2-3; no reliable D call. Germline V lookup: CDR1 MNHEY, CDR2 SVGAGI. The CDR3 consists of 14 residues. V dropped 7 bases and J dropped 1 base, with 12 bases sitting between them. The CDR3 region is CASNTPGGTDTQYF. The DNA for the CDR3 is TGTGCCAGCAACACCCCCGGCGGCACAGATACGCAGTATTTT.

V gene TRBV29-1 combines with J gene TRBJ2-5, with D perhaps matching TRBD1 (6 bases). From germline, CDR1 is SQVTM and CDR2 ANQGSEA. CDR3 length equals 17 residues. V was pared by 4 bases and J by 5 bases, with 26 bases between. The CDR3: CSVGGDGTNSPRETQYF. Here the CDR3 DNA reads TGCAGCGTTGGGGGTGACGGGACAAACTCTCCGCGGGAGACCCAGTACTTC.

This clonotype is a singleton in its sample. The V call is TRBV7-2, the J call TRBJ2-5; D uncertain. Between the trimmed V and J ends, which lost 6 bases and 1 base, there was a span of 12 bases. CDR1 is SGHTA, CDR2 FQGNSA, per germline. This CDR3 has 14 residues. Here the CDR3 reads CASSEYKGQETQYF. The CDR3 bases are TGTGCCAGCAGTGAATACAAGGGCCAAGAGACCCAGTACTTC. Full variable domain (outside the CDR3, taken from reference TRBV7-2 and TRBJ2-5): GAGVSQSPSNKVTEKGKDVELRCDPISGHTALYWYRQSLGQGLEFLIYFQGNSAPDKSGLPSDRFSAERTGGSVSTLTIQRTQQEDSAVYLCASSEYKGQETQYFGPGTRLLVL.

The chain is built from TRBV5-4 and TRBJ2-7; D gene unclear. V shed 7 bases and J shed 4 bases, with 12 bases lying between them. From germline, CDR1 is SGHNT and CDR2 YYREEE (reference sequence). The CDR3 is made up of 12 amino acids. CDR3 coding DNA: TGTGCCAGCTCACAGCTTGGTTACGAGCAGTACTTC. It translates to CASSQLGYEQYF.

The chain has TRBV6-1 and TRBJ2-3, with 10 bases lining up with TRBD2. V trimming: 4 bases; J trimming: 3 bases; junction bases outside the gene matches: 4. The CDR3 is 15 residues long. From germline, CDR1 is MNHNS and CDR2 SASEGT. For the CDR3, the DNA is TGTGCCAGCAGTGTAATAGCGGGGGGTACAGATACGCAGTATTTT. Translating it yields CASSVIAGGTDTQYF.